The rows below give T cell receptor beta chains drawn from one sample of a study of OX40 agonist ivuxolimab in advanced cancers. The data were produced by immunoSEQ multiplex PCR, yet TCRdb's version contains in-frame clones alone and is incomplete. Counted here are about 58,000 clones, 80% to 90% occurring once; the ten biggest clones make up approximately 3.5%. Sequencing used CD4+ or CD8+ T cells sorted from blood, obtained in a trial of the OX40 agonist ivuxolimab. The receptors stem from an adult with an advanced solid tumor such as melanoma, head and neck, liver or kidney cancer. The CDR3 runs from the conserved cysteine through the conserved F or W. A D gene is named only where the DNA matches it firmly. Expanded clones are given a class, and other clones once, few, many or no size at all.

clone_size	v_call	j_call	d_call	cdr3_nt	cdr3_aa
NA	TRBV28	TRBJ1-4	NA	TGTGCCAGCACCCAAGGCAAGGAAAAACTGTTTTTT	CASTQGKEKLFF
NA	TRBV2	TRBJ1-1	TRBD1	TGTGCCAACCCGCAGGGACAGGGAACCACTGAAGCTTTCTTT	CANPQGQGTTEAFF
NA	TRBV7-7	TRBJ1-2	TRBD1	TGTGCCAGCAGCGAGGGACAGGGGAACTATGGCTACACCTTC	CASSEGQGNYGYTF
NA	TRBV10-3	TRBJ2-5	TRBD2	TGTGCCATATGGGGGGGTGAAGAGACCCAGTACTTC	CAIWGGEETQYF
NA	TRBV19	TRBJ2-1	TRBD1	TGTGCCAGTAGCCTCCGGGACAGCAACTACAATGAGCAGTTCTTC	CASSLRDSNYNEQFF
NA	TRBV7-9	TRBJ2-7	NA	TGTGCCAGCAGCTTCACTAGCTCCTACGAGCAGTACTTC	CASSFTSSYEQYF
few	TRBV29-1	TRBJ2-1	TRBD1	TGCAGCGTTGGGACAGGGGTTAATGAGCAGTTCTTC	CSVGTGVNEQFF
NA	TRBV7-6	TRBJ1-1	TRBD1	TGTGCCAGCAGCCTCCGGACAGGGGGCGGTGGCACTGAAGCTTTCTTT	CASSLRTGGGGTEAFF
once	TRBV7-3	TRBJ2-1	TRBD1	TGTGCCAGCAGCTTAACAACCGGGACAGGGTACAATGAGCAGTTCTTC	CASSLTTGTGYNEQFF
NA	TRBV11-2	TRBJ2-7	TRBD1	TGTGCCAGCAGCTCTTCCGGGACAGGGCCTTCCTACGAGCAGTACTTC	CASSSSGTGPSYEQYF
NA	TRBV19	TRBJ1-6	TRBD1	TGTGCCAGTAGTATAGATCACAGGGGGCTGAAGAATTCACCCCTCCACTTT	CASSIDHRGLKNSPLHF
NA	TRBV6-5	TRBJ1-3	NA	TGTGCCAGCAGTTATAATGGACGTGGTGGAAACACCATATATTTT	CASSYNGRGGNTIYF
once	TRBV5-1	TRBJ2-3	TRBD1	TGCGCCAGCAGCTTGGGACAGGGGATTGCAGATACGCAGTATTTT	CASSLGQGIADTQYF
once	TRBV6-6	TRBJ1-4	NA	TGTGCCAGCAGTCAACAGGGTAGCGGTGAAAAACTGTTTTTT	CASSQQGSGEKLFF
NA	TRBV29-1	TRBJ2-7	TRBD2	TGCAGCGTGCGGGAGCCCTACGAGCAGTACTTC	CSVREPYEQYF
few	TRBV7-7	TRBJ2-5	NA	TGTGCTAGCAGCTCGTATTCGCAGGAAGAGACCCAGTACTTC	CASSSYSQEETQYF
NA	TRBV18	TRBJ2-6	NA	TGTGCCAGCTCCCCACCCCTCTCTGGGGCCAACGTCCTGACTTTC	CASSPPLSGANVLTF
NA	TRBV7-2	TRBJ2-7	TRBD1	TGTGCCAGCAGCGCGGGACAGGGGCCCTACGAGCAGTACTTC	CASSAGQGPYEQYF
NA	TRBV5-5	TRBJ2-7	TRBD1	TGTGCCAGCAGCTCAAGATCGGGACAGAGTGGTCCCCGTCGGTACGAGCAGTACTTC	CASSSRSGQSGPRRYEQYF
NA	TRBV7-3	TRBJ1-2	NA	TGTGCCAGCAGCTTAGGTCCGGGTGCAGGCTATGGCTACACCTTC	CASSLGPGAGYGYTF
NA	TRBV14	TRBJ1-1	NA	TGTGCCAGCAGCCCATACGGTTGGAACACTGAAGCTTTCTTT	CASSPYGWNTEAFF
NA	TRBV6-6	TRBJ2-7	NA	TGTGCCACCAGAGCTAGCGTCTCCTACGAGCAGTACTTC	CATRASVSYEQYF
NA	TRBV6-5	TRBJ2-5	NA	TGTGCCAGCAGTTTAACAGGGAAAGAGACCCAGTACTTC	CASSLTGKETQYF
once	TRBV14	TRBJ2-7	NA	TGTGCCAGCAGCCAAGCTCACCCATGGGGCGGCTACGAGCAGTACTTC	CASSQAHPWGGYEQYF
NA	TRBV19	TRBJ2-5	NA	TGTGCCAGTAGTATCGTTGATGGGGAGACCCAGTACTTC	CASSIVDGETQYF
NA	TRBV5-1	TRBJ2-7	TRBD1	TGCGCCAGCAGCTCAGGGACAGGGTGGAACGAGCAGTACTTC	CASSSGTGWNEQYF
once	TRBV7-2	TRBJ2-7	NA	TGTGCCAGCAGCCAACGACTGACGACCTACGAGCAGTACTTC	CASSQRLTTYEQYF
few	TRBV15	TRBJ1-2	TRBD1	TGTGCCGCCTTGCTTCGGGCAGGGGGTAACGGCTACACCTTC	CAALLRAGGNGYTF
NA	TRBV10-3	TRBJ1-1	TRBD1	TGTGCCATCAGTGGACAGGGGAACACTGAAGCTTTCTTT	CAISGQGNTEAFF
NA	TRBV5-4	TRBJ2-5	NA	TGTGCCAGCAGCCCTGGGACTCTGGGGGAGACCCAGTACTTC	CASSPGTLGETQYF
NA	TRBV5-5	TRBJ2-5	NA	TGTGCCAGCAGCCGGGACACAAACCAAGAGACCCAGTACTTC	CASSRDTNQETQYF
NA	TRBV19	TRBJ2-6	TRBD2	TGTGCCAGTAGTGCGCCGGGACTAGCGGGGACTGGGGCCAACGTCCTGACTTTC	CASSAPGLAGTGANVLTF
NA	TRBV4-1	TRBJ1-5	NA	TGCGCCAGCAGCCAAGATGGGCGGACAGCGGATCAGCCCCAGCATTTT	CASSQDGRTADQPQHF
NA	TRBV30	TRBJ1-2	TRBD1	TGTGCCTGGAGATCTGCAGGGGGAGGATATGGCTACACCTTC	CAWRSAGGGYGYTF
NA	TRBV14	TRBJ2-2	NA	TGTGCCAGCAGCCCCCACTCCCCCGGGGAGCTGTTTTTT	CASSPHSPGELFF
NA	TRBV6-1	TRBJ1-2	TRBD1	TGTGCCAGCAGGGGACAGGGGGCGACTGGCTACACCTTC	CASRGQGATGYTF